This is a list of T cell receptor beta chains from one sample in a study of cytomegalovirus exposure and HLA in healthy donors. Data came from immunoSEQ multiplex PCR; TCRdb stores just in-frame clones and leaves some out. The table shows approximately 200,000 clones, with more than 60% occurring only once. The material sequenced was PBMCs. The receptors were sampled from a girl aged 2-10 years in good health and CMV-seronegative. Both conserved end residues are part of each CDR3. Fields, in order: D gene, J gene, V gene, clone size, CDR3 DNA, CDR3 protein. The D gene is left open where the match is weak. Some rows mark clone size as missing; the rest say once, few, many or name a class of expanded clone.

d_gene: NA
j_gene: TRBJ2-1
v_gene: TRBV25-1
abundance: NA
CDR3nt: TGTGCCAGCAGCACCCTCTACCGGGACTCCCTGTTCTTC
CDR3aa: CASSTLYRDSLFF

d_gene: TRBD2
j_gene: TRBJ2-3
v_gene: TRBV18
abundance: NA
CDR3nt: TGTGCCAGCTCACCAACGCTAGCGGGAGCGAGGGATACGCAGTATTTT
CDR3aa: CASSPTLAGARDTQYF

d_gene: NA
j_gene: TRBJ2-5
v_gene: TRBV21-1
abundance: NA
CDR3nt: TGTGCCAGCAGCAAAGTGGAAGAATACTACGAAGAGACCCAGTACTTC
CDR3aa: CASSKVEEYYEETQYF

d_gene: TRBD1
j_gene: TRBJ2-7
v_gene: TRBV27
abundance: NA
CDR3nt: TGTGCCAGCAGTCCGGGGACAGGGTTCTACGAGCAGTACTTC
CDR3aa: CASSPGTGFYEQYF

d_gene: NA
j_gene: TRBJ1-6
v_gene: TRBV6-6
abundance: few
CDR3nt: TGTGCCAGCAGTCGCGGGGGGGGGCGGAATTCACCCCTCCACTTT
CDR3aa: CASSRGGGRNSPLHF

d_gene: NA
j_gene: TRBJ1-2
v_gene: TRBV18
abundance: NA
CDR3nt: TGTGCCAGCTCACCCAACAGGGTATTCGGTGTGAGCTATGGCTACACCTTC
CDR3aa: CASSPNRVFGVSYGYTF

d_gene: TRBD2
j_gene: TRBJ2-2
v_gene: TRBV6-1
abundance: NA
CDR3nt: TGTGCCAGCAGGCGGGGGGTAAACACCGGGGAGCTGTTTTTT
CDR3aa: CASRRGVNTGELFF

d_gene: NA
j_gene: TRBJ2-3
v_gene: TRBV6-4
abundance: NA
CDR3nt: TGTGCCAGCAGTGACCCTTCCGGGAGTGGAACAGATACGCAGTATTTT
CDR3aa: CASSDPSGSGTDTQYF

d_gene: TRBD1
j_gene: TRBJ1-2
v_gene: TRBV25-1
abundance: NA
CDR3nt: TGTGCCAGCAGTCCCGGGACAGGGTCCTTCTATGGCTACACCTTC
CDR3aa: CASSPGTGSFYGYTF

d_gene: NA
j_gene: TRBJ2-5
v_gene: TRBV9
abundance: NA
CDR3nt: TGTGCCAGCAGCGTGGCGAGCAGGGCCGAGACCCAGTACTTC
CDR3aa: CASSVASRAETQYF

d_gene: NA
j_gene: TRBJ1-2
v_gene: TRBV7-2
abundance: NA
CDR3nt: TGTGCCAGCACCCCTTTACTGACCGGACTTTATGGTTACACCTTC
CDR3aa: CASTPLLTGLYGYTF

d_gene: TRBD1
j_gene: TRBJ2-1
v_gene: TRBV5-1
abundance: NA
CDR3nt: TGCGCCAGCAGCTCGGGGACAGGGTACAATGAGCAGTTCTTC
CDR3aa: CASSSGTGYNEQFF

d_gene: TRBD2
j_gene: TRBJ2-7
v_gene: TRBV5-4
abundance: NA
CDR3nt: TGTGCCAGCACCGGGGGGGAGGGAGAGCAGTACTTC
CDR3aa: CASTGGEGEQYF

d_gene: NA
j_gene: TRBJ1-1
v_gene: TRBV2
abundance: NA
CDR3nt: TGTGCCAGCAGGGTCGGCGGTGAAGCTTTCTTT
CDR3aa: CASRVGGEAFF

d_gene: NA
j_gene: TRBJ1-1
v_gene: TRBV5-1
abundance: NA
CDR3nt: TGCGCCAGCAGCCCCGGGACAATCGGTGAAGCTTTCTTT
CDR3aa: CASSPGTIGEAFF

d_gene: TRBD1
j_gene: TRBJ2-7
v_gene: TRBV4-1
abundance: once
CDR3nt: TGCGCCAGCAGCACAGAACCGGGACAGGGGAACGAGCAGTACTTC
CDR3aa: CASSTEPGQGNEQYF

d_gene: NA
j_gene: TRBJ1-2
v_gene: TRBV6-1
abundance: NA
CDR3nt: TGTGCGTTGGTAGCAGGGAACTATGGCTACACCTTC
CDR3aa: CALVAGNYGYTF

d_gene: NA
j_gene: TRBJ1-5
v_gene: TRBV27
abundance: NA
CDR3nt: TGTGCCAGCAGACCGATTATGCCGGGACTCCTCGTTAGCAATCAGCCCCAGCATTTT
CDR3aa: CASRPIMPGLLVSNQPQHF

d_gene: NA
j_gene: TRBJ1-2
v_gene: TRBV7-9
abundance: once
CDR3nt: TGTGCCAGCAGCGTGACCCGGACAGCCCTTGACGGCTACACCTTC
CDR3aa: CASSVTRTALDGYTF

d_gene: TRBD1
j_gene: TRBJ2-2
v_gene: TRBV6-6
abundance: NA
CDR3nt: TGTGCCAGCAGTTACTCCAGGGGGACCGGGGAGCTGTTTTTT
CDR3aa: CASSYSRGTGELFF

d_gene: NA
j_gene: TRBJ1-2
v_gene: TRBV19
abundance: NA
CDR3nt: TGTGCCAGTAGAACACAGTTAGAAGGCTACACCTTC
CDR3aa: CASRTQLEGYTF

d_gene: TRBD1
j_gene: TRBJ1-2
v_gene: TRBV4-1
abundance: NA
CDR3nt: TGCGCCAGCAGCCAAGTAGGGACAGGGGGATTTGGCTACACCTTC
CDR3aa: CASSQVGTGGFGYTF

d_gene: NA
j_gene: TRBJ1-1
v_gene: TRBV6-5
abundance: NA
CDR3nt: TGTGCCAGCAGTTACGGCATCATGAACACTGAAGCTTTCTTT
CDR3aa: CASSYGIMNTEAFF

d_gene: NA
j_gene: TRBJ1-5
v_gene: TRBV19
abundance: NA
CDR3nt: TGTGCCAGTAGTATTCTTTTGAGCAATCAGCCCCAGCATTTT
CDR3aa: CASSILLSNQPQHF

d_gene: NA
j_gene: TRBJ2-1
v_gene: TRBV6-6
abundance: NA
CDR3nt: TGTGCCAGCAGTCGCGGACAGCTTGAGCAGTTCTTC
CDR3aa: CASSRGQLEQFF